The sequence of this TCR beta chain was determined in a study of T cells in Graves' hyperthyroidism and ophthalmopathy. Regions amplified from RNA transcripts were the TCR beta CDR3 regions. The TCR CDR3 was amplified in a first-round RT-PCR using the HTBI primer set. MiXCR, applied by TCRdb to the multiplex PCR reads, yields one record per CDR3 protein. Found here are around 300,000 distinct CDR3 sequences, 14% of them singletons; the top ten hold approximately 25%. This clonotype was seen many times. Sequenced sample: blood. The TCR originated in a woman under 40 with Graves' hyperthyroidism.

Here the CDR3 DNA reads TGTGCCAGCAGCGAGAGCGGGGGCTCCTACAATGAGCAGTTCTTC. This gives the protein CASSESGGSYNEQFF. This chain uses TRBV12-3 or TRBV12-4 with TRBJ2-1, with 8 nucleotides matching TRBD2. The V segment lost 6 bases and the J segment 0 bases; nucleotides outside the gene matches: 4. The CDR3 loop spans 15 amino acids.